Following are 15 T cell receptor beta chains from one sample sequenced in a study of beta chain features in type 1 diabetes. The authors reverse transcribed all of the isolated RNA, so sequencing captured expressed TCRB transcripts. Using immunoSEQ multiplex PCR, the repertoire was profiled, and TCRdb retains in-frame clones only, with some absent. The sample holds approximately 250,000 clones; 9.6% are singletons and the top ten take around 0.037%. Sequences were obtained from naive CD4+ T cells from blood. These receptors were collected from a woman aged 18-30 years in good health.

The sample holds a few counts of this clone. This chain joins TRBV4-1 and TRBJ2-1, with 10 bases aligning to TRBD1. Trimming took 0 bases from V and 5 from J; bases not matched to a gene: 7. Per germline, CDR1 MGHRA and CDR2 YSYEKL. CDR3 length equals 17 residues. Written as DNA, the CDR3 is TGCGCCAGCAGCCAAGAGGGACAGGGGCCCTTAAACAATGAGCAGTTCTTC. This gives the protein CASSQEGQGPLNNEQFF.

This chain joins TRBV11-2 and TRBJ2-1; a possible D gene is TRBD2 (5 bases). V dropped 1 base and J dropped 12 bases, with 16 bases sitting between them. The CDR3 extends over 14 amino acids. Per the germline V gene, CDR1 is SGHAT and CDR2 is FQNNGV. The CDR3 reads CASSLGRSSWRQFF. CDR3 bases: TGTGCCAGCAGCTTAGGGAGGTCATCCTGGCGGCAGTTCTTC.

The V call is TRBV5-1, the J call TRBJ2-7; TRBD1 agrees at 7 bases. Per germline, CDR1 SGHRS and CDR2 YFSETQ. The CDR3 extends over 15 amino acids. The V gene end was trimmed by 4 bases and the J gene end by 3 bases; junction bases not matched to a gene: 10. The CDR3 DNA reads TGCGCCAGCAGCCGAGAGGGACAGACAAACTACGAGCAGTACTTC. Its protein product is CASSREGQTNYEQYF.

At least ten counts were recorded for this clone. The V and J genes are TRBV9 and TRBJ1-6; D remains unclear. CDR3 length: 13 amino acids. Trimming took off 3 bases at V and 7 bases at J, with 8 bases between the two ends. Germline V gene sequence: CDR1 SGDLS, CDR2 YYNGEE. CDR3 in amino acids: CASSGGANSPLHF. DNA for the CDR3: TGTGCCAGCAGCGGAGGAGCCAATTCACCCCTCCACTTT.

This clone was counted only a few times. This chain connects TRBV6-4 to TRBJ2-1; 9 bases match TRBD2. CDR1 MRHNA and CDR2 SNTAGT come from the germline V gene. Losses at the gene ends were 8 bases for V and 6 bases for J; bases not matched to a gene: 17. This CDR3 has 17 amino acids. The DNA for the CDR3 is TGTGCCAGCGCGCGGGAGGGCCTGCGTCAACACGTCAATGAGCAGTTCTTC. Its translation is CASAREGLRQHVNEQFF.

The chain carries TRBV25-1 and TRBJ2-2, with 9 bases fitting TRBD2. CDR1 is MGHDK, CDR2 SYGVNS, per germline. V lost 2 bases and J lost 0; bases outside the gene matches: 4. The length of the CDR3 is 17 residues. In nucleotides, the CDR3 is TGTGCCAGCAGTGAAGGCCGACTAGCGGCGAACACCGGGGAGCTGTTTTTT. This codes for CASSEGRLAANTGELFF.

The chain is built from TRBV5-1 and TRBJ2-7; D is possibly TRBD2 (6 bases). Germline CDR1 reads SGHRS; CDR2 reads YFSETQ. CDR3 length equals 16 residues. V shed 5 bases and J shed 0 bases, with 18 bases lying between them. The CDR3, as DNA: TGCGCCAGCAGTTACCAGCTCGCGGGGATCTCCTACGAGCAGTACTTC. It codes for CASSYQLAGISYEQYF.

This clone was detected only a few times. The chain joins TRBV5-1 to TRBJ1-2; TRBD1 matches at 8 bases. The V gene's germline CDR1 is SGHRS and CDR2 YFSETQ. CDR3 size: 15 residues. The J segment lost 0 bases and the V segment lost 4 bases, leaving 5 bases of the junction unmatched. The CDR3 DNA reads TGCGCCAGCAGCAAGGCAGGGGGCACTAACTATGGCTACACCTTC. It encodes CASSKAGGTNYGYTF.

This clone occurred a few times. J is TRBJ2-6 and V is TRBV19; 7 bases align to TRBD1. In germline, CDR1 is LNHDA, CDR2 SQIVND (reference sequence). The CDR3 totals 15 residues. J lost 0 bases, V lost 7 bases, and 3 bases had no gene match. This chain's CDR3 is CASISGGSGANVLTF. As DNA, the CDR3 is TGTGCCAGTATATCAGGGGGCTCTGGGGCCAACGTCCTGACTTTC.

This chain uses TRBV30 with TRBJ1-1; D remains unclear. The CDR3 consists of 13 residues. Germline V gives CDR1 GTSNPN, CDR2 SVGIG (reference sequence). V was shortened by 4 bases and J by 3 bases, with 12 bases between the two germline ends. DNA of the CDR3: TGTGCCTGGACTCATAGGGAGGACACTGAAGCTTTCTTT. It is translated as CAWTHREDTEAFF.

The V and J genes are TRBV2 and TRBJ1-2, with D possibly TRBD1 on 5 matching bases. This CDR3 region has 13 residues. Germline values: CDR1 SNHLY, CDR2 FYNNEI. Trimming took off 6 bases at V and 2 bases at J, with 10 bases between the two ends. CDR3 sequence (DNA): TGTGCCAGCAGATCGGGGGGGAACTATGGCTACACCTTC. Encoded protein: CASRSGGNYGYTF.

This clone was counted only a few times. The chain couples TRBV5-1 to TRBJ2-5; tentative D call: TRBD2 (6 bases). Trimming cost V 4 bases and J 6 bases, with 19 bases left between them. CDR3 size: 15 residues. In germline, CDR1 is SGHRS, CDR2 YFSETQ. The CDR3 loop reads CASSQEGSPGKTQYF. CDR3 nucleotides: TGCGCCAGCAGCCAGGAGGGCTCCCCTGGGAAGACCCAGTACTTC. Full variable domain (outside the CDR3, taken from reference TRBV5-1 and TRBJ2-5): KAGVTQTPRYLIKTRGQQVTLSCSPISGHRSVSWYQQTPGQGLQFLFEYFSETQRNKGNFPGRFSGRQFSNSRSEMNVSTLELGDSALYLCASSQEGSPGKTQYFGPGTRLLVL.

The chain is built from TRBV2 and TRBJ2-4; D gene ambiguous. CDR3 length: 13 residues. In germline, CDR1 is SNHLY, CDR2 FYNNEI. Trimming cost V 7 bases and J 2 bases, with 9 bases left between them. CDR3 sequence reads: CASTLESKNIQYF. Here the CDR3 DNA reads TGTGCCAGCACCTTGGAGTCCAAAAACATTCAGTACTTC.

The chain uses TRBV28 and TRBJ1-2; 10 bases fit TRBD1. The CDR3 contains 13 residues. Unmatched junction bases numbered 3, after V lost 5 bases and J lost 6 bases. Per the germline V gene, CDR1 is MDHEN and CDR2 is SYDVKM. DNA of the CDR3: TGTGCCAGCAGTCGGACAGGGGGGGATGGCTACACCTTC. Translating gives CASSRTGGDGYTF.

The chain links TRBV5-4 to TRBJ2-1; perhaps TRBD1 as D (5 bases). The CDR3 contains 15 residues. CDR1 SGHNT and CDR2 YYREEE come from the germline V gene (reference sequence). Trimming took off 4 bases at V and 5 bases at J, with 16 bases between the two ends. In DNA, the CDR3 is TGTGCCAGCAGCAGCCCCAGCAGGGCCGACAATGAGCAGTTCTTC. This sequence encodes CASSSPSRADNEQFF.